This TCR beta chain derives from a study of PD-1 blockade in classical Hodgkin lymphoma. TCRdb's copy holds only in-frame clones and misses some; the assay was immunoSEQ multiplex PCR. The data show 26,000 or so clones, with around 67% seen just once and approximately 12% held by the top ten. There are a few counts of this clone. Brentuximab vedotin exposure varied among the patients, all of whom had relapsed after autologous stem cell transplantation. The sequencing used peripheral blood mononuclear cells (PBMCs), collected before the second cycle of nivolumab. This clonotype was obtained from a human donor with classical Hodgkin lymphoma.

Here the CDR3 reads CASSLSGRELEKLFF. The CDR3 coding sequence is TGTGCCAGCAGCTTATCGGGGAGGGAATTGGAAAAACTGTTTTTT. The V call is TRBV7-9, the J call TRBJ1-4; D gene unclear. This CDR3 is built from 15 residues. From germline, CDR1 is SEHNR and CDR2 FQNEAQ (reference sequence). V lost 2 bases to trimming and J lost 8 bases, with 15 bases between them.